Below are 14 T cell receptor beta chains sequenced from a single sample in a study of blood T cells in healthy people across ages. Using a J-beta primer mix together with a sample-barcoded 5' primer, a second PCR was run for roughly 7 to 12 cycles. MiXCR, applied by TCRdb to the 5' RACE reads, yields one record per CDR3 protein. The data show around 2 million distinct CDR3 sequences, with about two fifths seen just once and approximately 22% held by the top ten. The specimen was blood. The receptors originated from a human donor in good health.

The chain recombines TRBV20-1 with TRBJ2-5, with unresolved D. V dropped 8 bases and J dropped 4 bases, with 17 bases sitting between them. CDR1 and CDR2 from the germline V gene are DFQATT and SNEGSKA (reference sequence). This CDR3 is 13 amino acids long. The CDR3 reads CSSLVEGSETQYF. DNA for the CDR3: TGCAGTTCCTTAGTGGAAGGGTCAGAGACCCAGTACTTC.

The CDR3 DNA sequence: TGCAGCGTTCCGGGACAGACGAACACCGGGGAGCTGTTTTTT. Amino acids: CSVPGQTNTGELFF. The chain employs TRBV29-1 and TRBJ2-2; 7 bases are shared with TRBD1. CDR3 length: 14 residues. Germline values: CDR1 SQVTM, CDR2 ANQGSEA. V shed 5 bases and J 0 bases; nucleotides not matched to a gene: 3.

Here the CDR3 reads CASRLGGGSSNEKLFF. The CDR3 nucleotides are TGCGCCAGCAGACTGGGGGGAGGAAGTTCTAATGAAAAACTGTTTTTT. The chain joins TRBV5-1 to TRBJ1-4; the D gene is possibly TRBD1 (5 bases). V lost 5 bases to trimming and J lost 3 bases, with 17 bases between them. Germline-derived CDR1 and CDR2 are SGHRS and YFSETQ. This CDR3 has 16 amino acids.

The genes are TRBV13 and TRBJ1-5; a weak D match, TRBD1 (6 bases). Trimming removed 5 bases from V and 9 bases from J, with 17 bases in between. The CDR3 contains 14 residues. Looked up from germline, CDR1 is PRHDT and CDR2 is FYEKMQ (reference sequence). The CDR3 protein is CASSPAGGRGPQHF. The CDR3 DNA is TGTGCCAGCAGCCCCGCGGGGGGGCGCGGGCCCCAGCATTTT.

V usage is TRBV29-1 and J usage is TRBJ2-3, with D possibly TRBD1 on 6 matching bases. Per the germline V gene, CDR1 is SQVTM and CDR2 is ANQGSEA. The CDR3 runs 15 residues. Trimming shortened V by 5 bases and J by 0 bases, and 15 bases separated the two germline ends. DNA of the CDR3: TGCAGCGTTCTTGACCAGGGGTCTAGCACAGATACGCAGTATTTT. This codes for CSVLDQGSSTDTQYF.

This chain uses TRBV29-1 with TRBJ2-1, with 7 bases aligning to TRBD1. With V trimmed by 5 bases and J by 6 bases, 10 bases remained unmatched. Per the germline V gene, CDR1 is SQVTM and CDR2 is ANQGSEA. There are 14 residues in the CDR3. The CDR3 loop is CSVHTGDTINEQFF. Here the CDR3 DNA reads TGCAGCGTTCATACAGGGGATACAATCAATGAGCAGTTCTTC.

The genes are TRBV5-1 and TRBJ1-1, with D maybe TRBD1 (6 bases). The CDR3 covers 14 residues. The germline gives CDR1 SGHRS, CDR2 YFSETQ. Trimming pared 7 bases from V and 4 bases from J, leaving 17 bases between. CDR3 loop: CASGPNQGGTEAFF. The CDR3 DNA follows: TGCGCCAGCGGACCCAACCAAGGGGGCACTGAAGCTTTCTTT.

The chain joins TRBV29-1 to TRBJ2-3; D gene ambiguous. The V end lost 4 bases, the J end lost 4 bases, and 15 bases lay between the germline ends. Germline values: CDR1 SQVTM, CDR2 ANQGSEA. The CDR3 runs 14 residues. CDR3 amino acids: CSVGPSSMADTQYF. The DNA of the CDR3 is TGCAGCGTTGGACCTTCTAGTATGGCAGATACGCAGTATTTT.

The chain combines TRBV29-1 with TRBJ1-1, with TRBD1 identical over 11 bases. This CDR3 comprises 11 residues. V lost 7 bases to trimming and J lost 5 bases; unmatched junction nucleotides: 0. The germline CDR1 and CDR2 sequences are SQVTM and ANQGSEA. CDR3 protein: CSGDRGTEAFF. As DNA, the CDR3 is TGCAGCGGGGACAGGGGGACTGAAGCTTTCTTT.

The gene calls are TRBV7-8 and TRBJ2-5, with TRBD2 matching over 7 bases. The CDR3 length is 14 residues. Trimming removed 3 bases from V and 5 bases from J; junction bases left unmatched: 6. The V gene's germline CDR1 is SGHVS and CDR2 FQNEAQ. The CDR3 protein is CASSFGLEGETQYF. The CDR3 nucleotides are TGTGCCAGCAGCTTCGGACTAGAAGGGGAGACCCAGTACTTC.

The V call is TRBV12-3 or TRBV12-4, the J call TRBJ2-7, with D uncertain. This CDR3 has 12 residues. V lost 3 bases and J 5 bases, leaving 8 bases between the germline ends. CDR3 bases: TGTGCCAGCAGTTTGAGTTCTCACGAGCAGTACTTC. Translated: CASSLSSHEQYF.

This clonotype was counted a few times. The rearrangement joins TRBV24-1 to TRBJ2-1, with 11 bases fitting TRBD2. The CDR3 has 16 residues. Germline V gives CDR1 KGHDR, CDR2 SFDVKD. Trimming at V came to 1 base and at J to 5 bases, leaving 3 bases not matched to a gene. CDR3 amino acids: CATSDFRLAGNNEQFF. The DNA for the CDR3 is TGTGCCACCAGTGATTTCAGACTAGCGGGGAACAATGAGCAGTTCTTC.

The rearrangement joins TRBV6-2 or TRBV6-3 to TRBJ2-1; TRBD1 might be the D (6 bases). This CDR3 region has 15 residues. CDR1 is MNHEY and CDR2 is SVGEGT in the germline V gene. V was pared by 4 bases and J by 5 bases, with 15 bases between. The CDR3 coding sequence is TGTGCCAGCAGTTTGCTACAGGGTTCGCACAATGAGCAGTTCTTC. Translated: CASSLLQGSHNEQFF.

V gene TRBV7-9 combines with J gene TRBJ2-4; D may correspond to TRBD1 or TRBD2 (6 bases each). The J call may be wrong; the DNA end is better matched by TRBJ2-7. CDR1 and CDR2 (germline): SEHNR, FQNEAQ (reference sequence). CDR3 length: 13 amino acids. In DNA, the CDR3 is TGTGCCAGCAGCGTCCAACAGGGAGGCGAGCAGTACTTC. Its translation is CASSVQQGGEQYF.